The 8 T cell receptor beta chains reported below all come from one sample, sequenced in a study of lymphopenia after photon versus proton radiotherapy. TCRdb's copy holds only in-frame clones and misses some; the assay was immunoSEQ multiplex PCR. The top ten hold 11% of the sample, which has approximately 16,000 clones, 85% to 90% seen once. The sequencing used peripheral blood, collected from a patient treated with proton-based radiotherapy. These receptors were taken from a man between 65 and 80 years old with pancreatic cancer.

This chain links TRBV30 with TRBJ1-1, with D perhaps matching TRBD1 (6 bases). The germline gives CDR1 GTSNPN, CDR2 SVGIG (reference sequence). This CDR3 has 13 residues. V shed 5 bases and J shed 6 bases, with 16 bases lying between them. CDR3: CAWGPGGRPEAFF. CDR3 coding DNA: TGTGCCTGGGGCCCTGGGGGGCGGCCTGAAGCTTTCTTT. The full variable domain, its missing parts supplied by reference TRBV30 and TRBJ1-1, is SQTIHQWPATLVQPVGSPLSLECTVEGTSNPNLYWYRQAAGRGLQLLFYSVGIGQISSEVPQNLSASRPQDRQFILSSKKLLLSDSGFYLCAWGPGGRPEAFFGQGTRLTVV.

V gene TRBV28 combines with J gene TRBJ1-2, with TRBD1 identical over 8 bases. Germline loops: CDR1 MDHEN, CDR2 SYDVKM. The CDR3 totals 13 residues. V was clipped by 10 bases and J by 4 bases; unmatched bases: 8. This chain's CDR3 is CAIASGTGYGYTF. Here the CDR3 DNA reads TGTGCCATCGCGTCCGGGACAGGCTATGGCTACACCTTC.

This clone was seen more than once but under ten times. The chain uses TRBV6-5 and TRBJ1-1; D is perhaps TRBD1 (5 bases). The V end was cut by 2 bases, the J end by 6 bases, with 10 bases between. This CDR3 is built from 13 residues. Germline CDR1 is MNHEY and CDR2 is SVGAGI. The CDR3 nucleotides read TGTGCCAGCAGTTACGACGGGGCATCTGAAGCTTTCTTT. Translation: CASSYDGASEAFF.

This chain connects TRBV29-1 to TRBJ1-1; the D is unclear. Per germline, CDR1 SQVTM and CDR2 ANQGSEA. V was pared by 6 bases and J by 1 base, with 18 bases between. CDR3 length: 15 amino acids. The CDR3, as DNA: TGCAGCGTCCACCGCCTACAGAGACCGAACACTGAAGCTTTCTTT. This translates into CSVHRLQRPNTEAFF. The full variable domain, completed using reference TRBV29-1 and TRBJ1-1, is SAVISQKPSRDICQRGTSLTIQCQVDSQVTMMFWYRQQPGQSLTLIATANQGSEATYESGFVIDKFPISRPNLTFSTLTVSNMSPEDSSIYLCSVHRLQRPNTEAFFGQGTRLTVV.

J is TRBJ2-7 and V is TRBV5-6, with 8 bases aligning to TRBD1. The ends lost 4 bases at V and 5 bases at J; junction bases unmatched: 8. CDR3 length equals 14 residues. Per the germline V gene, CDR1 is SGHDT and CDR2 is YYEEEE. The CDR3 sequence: CASSPGQGAHEQYF. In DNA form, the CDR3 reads TGTGCCAGCAGCCCCGGACAGGGTGCCCACGAGCAGTACTTC.

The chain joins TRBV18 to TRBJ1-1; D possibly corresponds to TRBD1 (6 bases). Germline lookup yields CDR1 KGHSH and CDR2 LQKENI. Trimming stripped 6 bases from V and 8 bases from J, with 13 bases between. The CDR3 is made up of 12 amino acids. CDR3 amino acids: CASSTGTFEAFF. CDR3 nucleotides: TGTGCCAGCTCCACAGGGACATTCGAAGCTTTCTTT.

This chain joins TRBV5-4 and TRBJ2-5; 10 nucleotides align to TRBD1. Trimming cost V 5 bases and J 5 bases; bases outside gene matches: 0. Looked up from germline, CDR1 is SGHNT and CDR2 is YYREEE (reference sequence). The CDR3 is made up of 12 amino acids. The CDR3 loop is CASRGQGETQYF. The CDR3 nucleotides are TGTGCCAGCAGGGGACAGGGGGAGACCCAGTACTTC.

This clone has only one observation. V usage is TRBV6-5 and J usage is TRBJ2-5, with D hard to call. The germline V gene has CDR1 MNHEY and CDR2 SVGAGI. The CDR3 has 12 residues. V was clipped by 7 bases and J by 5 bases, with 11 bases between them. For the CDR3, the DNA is TGTGCCAGCAAGGCTTCCAGCGAGACCCAGTACTTC. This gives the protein CASKASSETQYF.